This T cell receptor (beta chain) came from a study of blood T cell repertoires in COVID-19 (dated by TCRdb to 2020 to 2022). Regarding the research as a whole: Collaborator samples came from the United States, Italy and Spain and covered acute and convalescent phases of COVID-19. The material from the prospective study consisted of cDNA or gDNA derived from T cells, B-cell-depleted T cells, or PBMCs. A freely available public database, intended as a resource for researchers studying the immune response to SARS-CoV-2, is where the repertoires were released. Deeply sampled blood TCRbeta repertoires from subjects exposed to, actively infected with, or recovered from COVID-19 were included in the dataset. HLA class I and class II types, where available, came from metadata supplied by the sample provider rather than from assay-based typing. Sample metadata almost always included a de-identified subject ID, COVID-19 status, age in years and sex. Samples came from the ongoing ImmuneRACE study (first 160 participants) plus 1,254 subjects from 6 global collaborators.

Participants in the prospective study were aged roughly 18 to 100 years, lived in about two dozen United States geographic areas, and enrolled through a virtual design. To assign participants to cohorts, the prospective study relied on clinical history that participants themselves reported in a screening survey and a study questionnaire. Each participant in the prospective study had whole blood, serum and a nasopharyngeal or oropharyngeal swab collected by mobile phlebotomists. Over an approximately 2-month period, participants in the prospective study had the option of providing additional blood draws and questionnaires. Before DNA extraction, prospective study blood samples were shipped either frozen or at room temperature. TCRbeta CDR3 regions were amplified from genomic DNA by means of the immunoSEQ Assay, a bias-controlled multiplex PCR. From the authors' description of their analysis: Nucleated cell counts per sample were estimated from amplification of reference gene primers within the assay. To quantify the absolute abundance of each unique TCRbeta CDR3 rearrangement, sequence reads were collapsed and filtered. Productive Simpson clonality was computed per sample as the square root of Simpson's diversity index over productive rearrangements. TCRdb stores this immuneACCESS table with in-frame sequences only. Part of the clones is absent; in the studies checked, under half of the shortfall reflects unresolved V genes, and no reason is known for the rest. V, J and clone size were drawn from that table, and D and trimming were deduced from the DNA. The sample includes approximately 150,000 clones, with roughly 84% observed a single time. 1.2% of the sample rests with the top ten.

Results the study describes overall, beyond this receptor: The amount of clinical and demographic metadata varied by source and participant and was provided uncurated.

V is trimmed back by 0 bases and J by 4 bases, and the junction contains 3 bases that no gene match accounts for. Including cysteine and phenylalanine, the CDR3 has 14 amino acids. Only the CDR3 region is kept as DNA, spanning 42 bases read in frame from base 1. CDR1 and CDR2, per the germline V gene, are SGDLS and YYNGEE. Regarding this clone: Its binding antigen is unknown. Per-base qualities were not stored, and no clone one base away is much larger.

Sequencing was carried out using PBMCs or T cells enriched from blood (not recorded which). Rearrangement joined TRBV9 to TRBJ2-7, and 8 junction bases match TRBD1. The sequence derives from a human donor with acute COVID-19. The donor label of this sample is uncertain. CDR3 region: CASSVGTGNYEQYF. The nucleotides read TGTGCCAGCAGCGTAGGGACAGGGAATTACGAGCAGTACTTC.